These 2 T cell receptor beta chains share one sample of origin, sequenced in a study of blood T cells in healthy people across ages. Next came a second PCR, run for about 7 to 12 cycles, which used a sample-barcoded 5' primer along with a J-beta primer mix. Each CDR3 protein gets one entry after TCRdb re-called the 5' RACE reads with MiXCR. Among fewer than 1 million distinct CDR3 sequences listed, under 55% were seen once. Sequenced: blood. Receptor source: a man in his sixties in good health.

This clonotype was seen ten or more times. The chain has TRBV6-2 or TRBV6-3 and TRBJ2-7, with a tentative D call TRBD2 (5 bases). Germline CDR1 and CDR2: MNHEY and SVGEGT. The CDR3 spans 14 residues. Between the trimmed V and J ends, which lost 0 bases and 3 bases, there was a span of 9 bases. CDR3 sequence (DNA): TGTGCCAGCAGTTACTCAGGCGGACTCTACGAGCAGTACTTC. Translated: CASSYSGGLYEQYF.

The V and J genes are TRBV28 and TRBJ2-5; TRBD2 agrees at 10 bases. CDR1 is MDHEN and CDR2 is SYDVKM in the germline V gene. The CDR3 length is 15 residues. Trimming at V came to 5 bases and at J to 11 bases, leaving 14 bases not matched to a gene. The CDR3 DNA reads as TGTGCCAGCAGTGCGAGCGGGGGGGGCTACAATGAGCAGTACTTC. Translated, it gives CASSASGGGYNEQYF.